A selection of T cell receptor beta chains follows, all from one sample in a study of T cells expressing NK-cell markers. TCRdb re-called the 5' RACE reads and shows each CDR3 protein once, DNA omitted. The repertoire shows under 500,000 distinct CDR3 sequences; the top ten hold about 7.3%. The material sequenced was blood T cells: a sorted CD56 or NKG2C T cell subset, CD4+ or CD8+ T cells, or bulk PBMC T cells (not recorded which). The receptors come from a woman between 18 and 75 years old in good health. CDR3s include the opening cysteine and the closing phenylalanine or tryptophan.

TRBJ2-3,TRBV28,CASSPTAGTDTDTQYF
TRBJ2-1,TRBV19,CASSPLGPGGGNEQFF
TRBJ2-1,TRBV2,CATDSSGYNEQFF
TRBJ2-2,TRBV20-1,CSAAGRTNTGELFF
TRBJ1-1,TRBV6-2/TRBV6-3,CASSYSWDRGFTEAFF
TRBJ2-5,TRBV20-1,CSAPAAGEETQYF
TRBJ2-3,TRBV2,CARANRVADTQYF
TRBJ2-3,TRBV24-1,CATSGGRVGTDTQYF
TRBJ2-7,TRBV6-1,CASINRDNPYEQYF
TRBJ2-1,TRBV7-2,CASSLMASAYNEQFF
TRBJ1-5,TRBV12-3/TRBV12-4,CASSFGLSNQPQHF
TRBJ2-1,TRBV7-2,CASSFGLAGLGEQFF
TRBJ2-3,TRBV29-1,CSVVGPTAGSADTQYF
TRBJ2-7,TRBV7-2,CASSSAATNYEQYF
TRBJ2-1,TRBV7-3,CASSRRGGDLPLEQFF
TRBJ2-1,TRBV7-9,CASSFGGLVYEQFF
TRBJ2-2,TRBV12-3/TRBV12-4,CASSLYTGELFF
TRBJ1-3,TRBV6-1,CASRWDDSGNTIYF
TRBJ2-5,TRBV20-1,CSAGISGQQETQYF
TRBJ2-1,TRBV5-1,CASSLRLAGGHIYNEQFF
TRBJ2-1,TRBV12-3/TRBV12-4,CASSLSQAVEFF
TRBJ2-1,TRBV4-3,CASSQASGGAGRSSYEQFF
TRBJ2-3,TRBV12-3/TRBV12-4,CASSFDSTQNTQYF
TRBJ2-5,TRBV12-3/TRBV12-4,CASSDRVVQETQYF
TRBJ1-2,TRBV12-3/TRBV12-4,CASSPTGARSYGYTF
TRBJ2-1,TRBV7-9,CASSLSGMIFKQFF
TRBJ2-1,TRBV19,CASSISASPYNEQFF
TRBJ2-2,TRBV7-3,CASSLRAGANTGELFF
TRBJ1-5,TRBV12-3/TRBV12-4,CASSLGMWQPQHF
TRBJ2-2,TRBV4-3,CASSQDWREPNTGELFF
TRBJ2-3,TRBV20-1,CSAASATRGAYTDTQYF
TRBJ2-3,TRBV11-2,CASGLIPDTQYF
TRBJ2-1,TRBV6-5,CASSYSSTSGRSEQFF
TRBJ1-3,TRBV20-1,CSARDGSGNTIYF
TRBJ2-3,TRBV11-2,CASSLGRGKPPDTQYF
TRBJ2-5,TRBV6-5,CASSYRPGTVREETQYF
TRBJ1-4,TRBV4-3,CASSHSGPTNEKLFF
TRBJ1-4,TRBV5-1,CASSPTGTQREKLFF
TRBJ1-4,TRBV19,CASSSSTEDEKLFF
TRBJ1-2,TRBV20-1,CSASDTGEDYGYTF